The entry that follows covers one T cell receptor beta chain sequence. What this receptor recognizes is not known. No clone much larger than this one lies a single base away; base qualities are absent. The immunoSEQ Assay, which uses bias-controlled multiplex PCR amplification of genomic DNA, was used to profile TCRbeta CDR3 regions. The paper's data handling went like this. To quantify the absolute abundance of each unique TCRbeta CDR3 region, the sequences were collapsed and filtered. Differential abundance was assessed using a binomial (Fisher-equivalent) model and a beta-binomial model in which time-dependent variance fitted from healthy donors was added. Clones with fewer than 5 combined templates were removed, and differential abundance was called for clones with a Benjamini-Hochberg FDR below 0.01. In the beta-binomial model, variance was expressed as a function of the total template count across the two samples, in the form v = (b*log(k)+a)^2. Held by TCRdb, this immuneACCESS table contains in-frame sequences only and omits some clones. Under half of the omission traces to an unresolved V gene where checked; the cause of the rest is unknown. The V and J calls and clone size come from that table; D and trimming were worked out from the DNA. The sample table contains some 95,000 clones; only one count was recorded for about 90% of them. The top ten clonotypes cover around 6% of the sample.

No immune events, such as infections, were documented for the healthy donors during the collection period. To calibrate time-dependent variance in a beta-binomial model of T-cell clone differential abundance, blood repertoires from healthy donors were used as a training cohort. The training cohort comprised roughly ten healthy donors, 3 female and 7 male. On average the donors were around 41 years old, and their ages spanned 29 to 64 years. Whole blood was collected from each healthy donor at three time points spaced around two weeks apart and obtained from a commercial supplier. Genomic DNA was extracted from unsorted whole blood for immunosequencing. V is shortened by 2 bases, J by 3 bases, and the region joining them spans 13 bases. The CDR3 contains 15 residues, cysteine and phenylalanine counted. Just the 45-base CDR3 DNA is kept, in frame starting at base 1. The germline V gene encodes CDR1 MNHNS and CDR2 SASEGT.

The data stem from a study of identifying expanded T cells in peripheral blood (dated by TCRdb to about 2019). A note on the overall study: Technical replicates were generated by sequencing separate aliquots of the same genomic DNA pool, with four replicates compared pairwise.

Broad study findings and their caveats: For all healthy donors, the variance in clone template counts between two-week samples rose significantly as total template count increased. Between technical replicates the binomial model flagged approximately 1.1 differentially abundant clones, whereas over roughly two weeks the binomial model flagged about 16.4 and over about 4 weeks approximately 20. The authors expected that over much longer intervals, such as months to years, biological variance in healthy repertoires might increase even further. Across all healthy-donor time intervals, the beta-binomial model significantly lowered both the number of clones called differentially abundant and the false-positive rate.

The material sequenced was blood. The receptor comes from a person aged 18-70 years in good health. The chain joins TRBV6-1 to TRBJ1-2; the D segment could be TRBD1, given 5 matching bases. The CDR3 corresponds to CASSEIGTVYYGYTF. The DNA sequence is given as TGTGCCAGCAGTGAAATAGGGACGGTGTACTATGGCTACACCTTC.